This TCR beta chain originates from a study of blood T cell repertoires in COVID-19. At the level of the study: Samples representing acute and convalescent COVID-19 were sourced from the United States, Italy and Spain.

Germline CDR1 reads MNHEY; CDR2 reads SMNVEV (reference sequence). The CDR3 runs to 15 residues. Trimming took 4 bases from V and 5 from J; bases not matched to a gene: 5. In the original processing: By means of reference gene primer amplification, nucleated cell counts were estimated. Generated by immunoSEQ multiplex PCR, the TCRdb table keeps only in-frame clones and is missing some. Clonal size and the V and J genes are those of that table, whereas D and trimming came from the DNA. The top ten clones hold roughly 7% of a sample with some 120,000 clones, 70% to 85% of them seen once. With respect to this clone: The sample carries other DNA sequences with the same CDR3.

Sequenced input: peripheral blood. The chain couples TRBV27 to TRBJ2-5, with 12 bases identical to TRBD2. The receptor was derived from a man in his 70s with active or convalescent COVID-19. CDR3 sequence (DNA): TGTGCCAGCAGTTCACTAGCGGGGGGCCGGGAGACCCAGTACTTC. Translated, it gives CASSSLAGGRETQYF.